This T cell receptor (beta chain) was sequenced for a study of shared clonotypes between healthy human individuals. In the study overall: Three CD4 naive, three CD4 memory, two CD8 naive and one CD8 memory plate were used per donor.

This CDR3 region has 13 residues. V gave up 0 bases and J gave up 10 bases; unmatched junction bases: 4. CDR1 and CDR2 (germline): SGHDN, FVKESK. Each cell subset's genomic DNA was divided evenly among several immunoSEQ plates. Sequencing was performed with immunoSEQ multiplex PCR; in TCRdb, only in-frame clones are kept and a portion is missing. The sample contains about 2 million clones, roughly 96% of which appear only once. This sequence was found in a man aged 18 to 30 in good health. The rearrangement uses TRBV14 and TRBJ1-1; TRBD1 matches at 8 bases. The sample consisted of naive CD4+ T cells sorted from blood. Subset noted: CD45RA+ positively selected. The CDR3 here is CASSQDLDRVAFF. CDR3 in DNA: TGTGCCAGCAGCCAAGATTTGGACAGGGTAGCTTTCTTT.